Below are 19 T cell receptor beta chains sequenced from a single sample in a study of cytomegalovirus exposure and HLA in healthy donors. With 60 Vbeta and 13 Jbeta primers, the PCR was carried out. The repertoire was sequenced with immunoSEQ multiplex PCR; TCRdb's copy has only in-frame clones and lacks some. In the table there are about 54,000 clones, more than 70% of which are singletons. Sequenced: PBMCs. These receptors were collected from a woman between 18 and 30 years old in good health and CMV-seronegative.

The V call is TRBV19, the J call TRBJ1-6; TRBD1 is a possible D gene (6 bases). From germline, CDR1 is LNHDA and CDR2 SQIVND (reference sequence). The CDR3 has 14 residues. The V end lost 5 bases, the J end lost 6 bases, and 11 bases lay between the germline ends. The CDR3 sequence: CASSEGTTNSPLHF. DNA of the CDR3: TGTGCCAGTAGTGAAGGGACAACTAATTCACCCCTCCACTTT.

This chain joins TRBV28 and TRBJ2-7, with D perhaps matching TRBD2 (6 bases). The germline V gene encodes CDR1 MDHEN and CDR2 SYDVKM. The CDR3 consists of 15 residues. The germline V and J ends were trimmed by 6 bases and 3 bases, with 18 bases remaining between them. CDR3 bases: TGTGCCAGCAGGTTACCCGGGGGTCGAGGCTACGAGCAGTACTTC. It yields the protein CASRLPGGRGYEQYF.

Here the CDR3 DNA reads TGTGCCAGCAGTTCGGGGACAGTAGCCAAAAACATTCAGTACTTC. It codes for CASSSGTVAKNIQYF. This chain uses TRBV27 with TRBJ2-4, with TRBD1 identical over 7 bases. The CDR3 contains 15 residues. Losses at the gene ends were 4 bases for V and 0 bases for J; bases not matched to a gene: 3. Germline V CDR1 and CDR2: MNHEY, SMNVEV (reference sequence).

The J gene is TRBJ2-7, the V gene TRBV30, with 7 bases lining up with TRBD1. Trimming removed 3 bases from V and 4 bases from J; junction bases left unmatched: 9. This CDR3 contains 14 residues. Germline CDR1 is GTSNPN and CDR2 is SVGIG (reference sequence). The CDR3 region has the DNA TGTGCCTGGAGAATAAGGGGGCGCAGGTACGAGCAGTACTTC. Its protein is CAWRIRGRRYEQYF. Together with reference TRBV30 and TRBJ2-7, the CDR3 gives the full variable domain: SQTIHQWPATLVQPVGSPLSLECTVEGTSNPNLYWYRQAAGRGLQLLFYSVGIGQISSEVPQNLSASRPQDRQFILSSKKLLLSDSGFYLCAWRIRGRRYEQYFGPGTRLTVT.

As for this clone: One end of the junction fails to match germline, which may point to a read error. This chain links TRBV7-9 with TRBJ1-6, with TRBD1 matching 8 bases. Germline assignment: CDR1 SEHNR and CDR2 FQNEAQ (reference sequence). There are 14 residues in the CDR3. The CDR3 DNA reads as TGTTCCAGCAGCGACAGGGGCTATAATTCACCCCTCCACTTT. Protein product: CSSSDRGYNSPLHF.

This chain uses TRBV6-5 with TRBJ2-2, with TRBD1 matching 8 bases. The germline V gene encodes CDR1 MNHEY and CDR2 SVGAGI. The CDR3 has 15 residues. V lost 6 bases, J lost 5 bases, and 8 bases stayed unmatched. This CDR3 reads CASRSGTGGTGELFF. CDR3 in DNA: TGTGCCAGCAGGTCCGGGACAGGAGGGACCGGGGAGCTGTTTTTT.

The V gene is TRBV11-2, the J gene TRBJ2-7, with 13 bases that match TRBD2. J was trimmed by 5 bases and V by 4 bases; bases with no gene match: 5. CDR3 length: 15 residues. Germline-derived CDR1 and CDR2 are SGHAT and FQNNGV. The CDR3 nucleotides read TGTGCCAGCAGCTCAAAGGGACTAGCGGGAAACGAGCAGTACTTC. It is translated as CASSSKGLAGNEQYF.

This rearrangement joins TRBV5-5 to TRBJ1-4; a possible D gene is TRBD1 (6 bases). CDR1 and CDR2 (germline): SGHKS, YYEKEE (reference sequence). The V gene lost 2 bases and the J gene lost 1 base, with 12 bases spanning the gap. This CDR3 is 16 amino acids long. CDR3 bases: TGTGCCAGCAGCTTCCTCAGGGGAAAAACTAATGAAAAACTGTTTTTT. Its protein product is CASSFLRGKTNEKLFF. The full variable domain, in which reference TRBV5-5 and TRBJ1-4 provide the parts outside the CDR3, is DAGVTQSPTHLIKTRGQQVTLRCSPISGHKSVSWYQQVLGQGPQFIFQYYEKEERGRGNFPDRFSARQFPNYSSELNVNALLLGDSALYLCASSFLRGKTNEKLFFGSGTQLSVL.

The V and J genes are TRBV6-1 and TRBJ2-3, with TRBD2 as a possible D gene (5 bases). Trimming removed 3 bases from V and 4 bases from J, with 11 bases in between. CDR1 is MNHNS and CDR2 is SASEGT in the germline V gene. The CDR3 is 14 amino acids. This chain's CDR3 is CASSEGRAADTQYF. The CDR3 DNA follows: TGTGCCAGCAGTGAGGGGAGAGCTGCAGATACGCAGTATTTT.

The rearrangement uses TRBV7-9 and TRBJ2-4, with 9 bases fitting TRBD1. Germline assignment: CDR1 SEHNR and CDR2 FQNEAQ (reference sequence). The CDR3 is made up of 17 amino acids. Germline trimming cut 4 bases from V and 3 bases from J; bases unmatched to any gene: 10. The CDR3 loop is CASSSNRGHLVKNIQYF. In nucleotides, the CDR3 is TGTGCCAGCAGCTCCAACAGGGGGCATTTAGTCAAAAACATTCAGTACTTC.

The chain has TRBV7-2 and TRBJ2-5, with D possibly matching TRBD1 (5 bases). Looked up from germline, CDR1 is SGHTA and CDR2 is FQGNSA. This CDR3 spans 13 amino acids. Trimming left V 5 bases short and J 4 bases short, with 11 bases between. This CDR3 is CASSQWGPETQYF. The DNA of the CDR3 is TGTGCCAGCAGCCAATGGGGCCCAGAGACCCAGTACTTC.

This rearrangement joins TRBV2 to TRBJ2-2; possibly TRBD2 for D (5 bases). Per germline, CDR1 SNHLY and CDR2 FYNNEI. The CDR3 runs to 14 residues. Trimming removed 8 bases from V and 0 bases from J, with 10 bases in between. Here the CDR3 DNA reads TGTGCCAGCGTCCCCGGGACGAACACCGGGGAGCTGTTTTTT. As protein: CASVPGTNTGELFF.

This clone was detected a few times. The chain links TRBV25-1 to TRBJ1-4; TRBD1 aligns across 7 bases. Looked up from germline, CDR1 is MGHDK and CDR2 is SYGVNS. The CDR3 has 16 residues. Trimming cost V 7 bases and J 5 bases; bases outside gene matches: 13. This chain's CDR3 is CASNAYRGPLNEKLFF. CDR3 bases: TGTGCCAGCAACGCATACAGGGGACCCCTCAATGAAAAACTGTTTTTT.

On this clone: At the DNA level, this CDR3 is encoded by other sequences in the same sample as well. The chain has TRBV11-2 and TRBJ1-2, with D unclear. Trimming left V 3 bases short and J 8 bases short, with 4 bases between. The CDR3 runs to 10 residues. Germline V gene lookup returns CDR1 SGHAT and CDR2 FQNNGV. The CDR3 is CASSFGGYTF. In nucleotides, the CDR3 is TGTGCCAGCAGCTTCGGGGGCTACACCTTC.

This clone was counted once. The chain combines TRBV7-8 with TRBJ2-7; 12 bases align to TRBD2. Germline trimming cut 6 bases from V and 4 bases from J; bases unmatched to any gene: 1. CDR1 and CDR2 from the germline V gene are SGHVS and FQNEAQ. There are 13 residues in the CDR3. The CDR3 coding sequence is TGTGCCAGCAGGACTAGCGGGAGTTACGAGCAGTACTTC. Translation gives CASRTSGSYEQYF.

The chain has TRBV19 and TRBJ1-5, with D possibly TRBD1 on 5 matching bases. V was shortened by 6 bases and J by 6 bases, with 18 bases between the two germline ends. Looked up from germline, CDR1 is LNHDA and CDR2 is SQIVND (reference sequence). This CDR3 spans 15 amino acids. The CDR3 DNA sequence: TGTGCCAGTAGACCGTCCCCAGGGAGGGGTCAGCCCCAGCATTTT. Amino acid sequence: CASRPSPGRGQPQHF.

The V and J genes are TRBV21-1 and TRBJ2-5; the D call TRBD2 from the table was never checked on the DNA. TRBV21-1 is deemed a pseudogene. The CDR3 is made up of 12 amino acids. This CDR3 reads CASSNFPEAQYF. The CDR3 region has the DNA TGTGCCAGTAGCAATTTTCCAGAGGCCCAGTACTTC.

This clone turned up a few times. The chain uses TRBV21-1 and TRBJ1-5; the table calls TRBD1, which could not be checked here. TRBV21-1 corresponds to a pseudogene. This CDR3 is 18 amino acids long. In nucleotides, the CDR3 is TGTGCCAGCAGCATTAGACAGGTTCCTCTTTATAGCAATCAGCCCCAGCATTTT. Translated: CASSIRQVPLYSNQPQHF.

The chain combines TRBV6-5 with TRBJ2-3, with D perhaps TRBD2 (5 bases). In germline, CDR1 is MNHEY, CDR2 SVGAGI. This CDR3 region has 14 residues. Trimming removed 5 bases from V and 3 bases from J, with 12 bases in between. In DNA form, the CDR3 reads TGTGCCAGCAGTCGAACTAGACGTACAGATACGCAGTATTTT. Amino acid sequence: CASSRTRRTDTQYF.